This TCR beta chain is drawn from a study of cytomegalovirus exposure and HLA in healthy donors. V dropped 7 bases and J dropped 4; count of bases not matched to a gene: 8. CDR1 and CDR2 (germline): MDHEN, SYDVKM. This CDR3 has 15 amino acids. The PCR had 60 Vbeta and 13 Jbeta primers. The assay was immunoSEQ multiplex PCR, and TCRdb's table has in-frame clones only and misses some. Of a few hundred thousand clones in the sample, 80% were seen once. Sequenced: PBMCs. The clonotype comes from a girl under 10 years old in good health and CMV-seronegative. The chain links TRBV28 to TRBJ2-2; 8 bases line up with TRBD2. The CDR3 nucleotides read TGTGCCAGCACCCTCGGGGGGGCCGGCACCGGGGAGCTGTTTTTT. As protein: CASTLGGAGTGELFF.